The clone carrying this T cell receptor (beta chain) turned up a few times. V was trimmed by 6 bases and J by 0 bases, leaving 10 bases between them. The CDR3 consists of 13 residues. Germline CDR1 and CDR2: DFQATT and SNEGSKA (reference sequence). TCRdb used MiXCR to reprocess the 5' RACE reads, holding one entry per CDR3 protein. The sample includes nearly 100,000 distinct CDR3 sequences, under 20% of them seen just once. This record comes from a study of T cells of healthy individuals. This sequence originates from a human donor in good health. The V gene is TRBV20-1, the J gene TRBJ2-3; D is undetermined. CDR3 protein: CSANSHSTDTQYF. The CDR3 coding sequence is TGCAGTGCCAATTCCCATAGCACAGATACGCAGTATTTT.